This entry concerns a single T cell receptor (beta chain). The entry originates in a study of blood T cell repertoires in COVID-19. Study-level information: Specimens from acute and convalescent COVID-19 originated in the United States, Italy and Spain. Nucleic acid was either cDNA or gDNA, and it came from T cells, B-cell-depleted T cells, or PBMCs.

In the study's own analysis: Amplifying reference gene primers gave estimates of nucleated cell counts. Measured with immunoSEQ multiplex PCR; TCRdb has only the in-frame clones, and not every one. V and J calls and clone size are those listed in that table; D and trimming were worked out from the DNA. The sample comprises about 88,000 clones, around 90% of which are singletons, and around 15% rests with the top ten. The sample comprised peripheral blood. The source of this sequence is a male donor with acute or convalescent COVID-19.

CDR3: CASSSGGGGYGYTF. The CDR3 nucleotides read TGTGCCAGCAGCTCAGGGGGCGGAGGATATGGCTACACCTTC. The rearrangement uses TRBV28 and TRBJ1-2; 8 bases map to TRBD1. Germline V gene sequence: CDR1 MDHEN, CDR2 SYDVKM. The V and J ends lost 6 bases and 5 bases, in that order; junction bases with no gene match: 8. The CDR3 spans 14 residues.